These T cell receptor beta chains were read from a single sample in a study of post-analysis software for immune sequencing data. TCRdb reanalysed the PCR reads using MiXCR and keeps one entry per CDR3 protein. The table shows about half a million distinct CDR3 sequences, with roughly 34% occurring only once. The specimen was blood. These receptors came from a girl aged 2-17 years with multiple sclerosis. Each CDR3 is given without its conserved first and last residue.

ASSQTDRVRTGELF | TRBV4-1
ASSNTDRRTEAF | TRBV6-6
ASTVRGGADTQY | TRBV12-3/TRBV12-4
SAPGGAKNIQY | TRBV20-1
AIASYLNTEAF | TRBV12-3/TRBV12-4
ASSPTGQTEAF | TRBV7-9
ASSQDRGVQETQY | TRBV3-1
ASSLGSGGHTQY | TRBV7-9
ASSYGQAVGGTDTQY | TRBV6-6
ADTALLTDTQY | TRBV7-2
SAKGNTQY | TRBV20-1
ASSLWSPYEQY | TRBV11-2
ASSQDGRANYGYT | TRBV4-1
ASSLGLVQDRVDETQY | TRBV5-1